This entry features one T cell receptor (beta chain) sequence. The antigen is unknown. Each cDNA molecule in the library carried unique molecular identifiers. Via MiXCR, TCRdb re-called the 5' RACE reads, giving one row per CDR3 protein. The sample includes about 81,000 distinct CDR3 sequences, less than 9.5% of them seen just once. The data stem from a study of human T cells and chemical hapten exposure. About the study: Per-sample TCR yields varied mainly from small pooled library volume differences.

The CDR3 spans 16 residues. The V gene's germline CDR1 is SGHVS and CDR2 FNYEAQ. Trimming removed 0 bases at V and 0 bases at J, with 9 bases between. Study results and caveats: The number of TCRs above 1 in 1000 frequency did not change after DPC sensitization.

Unfractionated whole blood served as the source for total RNA extraction. The origin of this receptor is a male donor in good health. The gene calls are TRBV7-6 and TRBJ1-3; D uncertain. CDR3 sequence reads: CASSLAAAASGNTIYF. In DNA form, the CDR3 reads TGTGCCAGCAGCTTAGCGGCGGCAGCCTCTGGAAACACCATATATTTT.